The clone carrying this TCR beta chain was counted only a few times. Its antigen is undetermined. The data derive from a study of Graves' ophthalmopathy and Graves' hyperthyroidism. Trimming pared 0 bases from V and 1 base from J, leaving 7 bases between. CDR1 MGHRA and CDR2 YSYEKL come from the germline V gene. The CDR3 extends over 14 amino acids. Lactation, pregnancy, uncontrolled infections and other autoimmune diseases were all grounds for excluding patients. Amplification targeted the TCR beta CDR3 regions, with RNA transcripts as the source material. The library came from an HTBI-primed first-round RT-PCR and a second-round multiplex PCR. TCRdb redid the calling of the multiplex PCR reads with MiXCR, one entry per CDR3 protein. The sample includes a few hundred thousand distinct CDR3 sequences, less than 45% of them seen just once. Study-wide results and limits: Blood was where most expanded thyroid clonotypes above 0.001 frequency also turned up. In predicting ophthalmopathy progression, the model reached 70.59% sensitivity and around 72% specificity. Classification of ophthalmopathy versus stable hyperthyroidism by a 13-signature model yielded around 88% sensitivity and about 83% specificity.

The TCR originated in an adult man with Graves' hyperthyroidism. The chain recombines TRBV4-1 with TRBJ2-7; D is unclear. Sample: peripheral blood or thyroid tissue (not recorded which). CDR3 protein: CASSQERQSYEQYF. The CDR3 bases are TGCGCCAGCAGCCAAGAACGGCAGTCCTACGAGCAGTACTTC.